The clone carrying this T cell receptor beta chain was recorded once. What it binds is unknown. Libraries were prepared by immunoSEQ multiplex PCR; TCRdb keeps only in-frame clonotypes and omits some of them. This table has over 400,000 clones, roughly 87% appearing once. V lost 6 bases and J lost 2, with 15 bases in between. Germline CDR1 is LNHDA and CDR2 is SQIVND (reference sequence). The CDR3 runs 15 residues. These data originate in a study of Ad26.COV2.S vaccination and SARS-CoV-2 variants. The overall study: Vaccine-arm donor from the placebo-controlled COV1001 Ad26.COV2.S trial.

Treatment given: 15 to 20 received Ad26.COV2.S at low or high dose, single or two shots; a few received placebo; per-sample allocation not given. The samples were gathered on day 63 after the first injection of vaccine or placebo. In the vaccine, an Ad26 vector expressed the SARS-CoV-2 spike of the Wuhan strain. Study conclusions and caveats: Overall T cell responses may have been underestimated by the analyses of TCR breadth and depth.

The clonotype comes from a person aged 18-65 years who received the Ad26.COV2.S COVID-19 vaccine or a placebo. This chain joins TRBV19 and TRBJ2-3; a weak D match, TRBD1 (5 bases). Sample: peripheral blood, taken in a trial of Ad26.COV2.S vaccine versus placebo. The CDR3 loop is CASSGWGIATDTQYF. In DNA, the CDR3 is TGTGCCAGTAGCGGTTGGGGCATCGCCACAGATACGCAGTATTTT.